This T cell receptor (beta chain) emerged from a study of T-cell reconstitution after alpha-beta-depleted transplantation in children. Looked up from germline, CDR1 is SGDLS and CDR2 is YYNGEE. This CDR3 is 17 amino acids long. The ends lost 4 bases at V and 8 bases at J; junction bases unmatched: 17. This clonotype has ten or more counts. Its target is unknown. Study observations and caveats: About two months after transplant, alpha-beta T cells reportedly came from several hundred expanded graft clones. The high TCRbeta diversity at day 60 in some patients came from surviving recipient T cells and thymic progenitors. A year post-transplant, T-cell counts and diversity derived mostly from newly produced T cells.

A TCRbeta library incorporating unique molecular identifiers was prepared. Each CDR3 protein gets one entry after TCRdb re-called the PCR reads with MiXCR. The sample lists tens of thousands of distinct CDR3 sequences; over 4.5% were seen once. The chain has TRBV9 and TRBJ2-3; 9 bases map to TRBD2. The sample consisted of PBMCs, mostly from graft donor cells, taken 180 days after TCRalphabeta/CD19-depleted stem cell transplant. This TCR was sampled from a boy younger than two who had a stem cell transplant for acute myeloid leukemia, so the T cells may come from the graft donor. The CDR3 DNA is TGTGCCAGCAGCCCCGTCCGGGGACTAGCTGGGGGAATTACGCAGTATTTT. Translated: CASSPVRGLAGGITQYF.